The 26 T cell receptor beta chains reported below all come from one sample, sequenced in a study of T-cell memory formation after mild COVID-19. One entry per CDR3 protein, called by TCRdb with MiXCR from the 5' RACE reads. The table has 300,000 to 400,000 distinct CDR3 sequences, 21% seen once. Material for sequencing was PBMCs or a T cell subset sorted from them (not recorded which). The receptor set was obtained from an adult woman who had mild COVID-19 (a few samples of this study predate the infection). Cell type and time point are not known.

This chain links TRBV5-1 with TRBJ1-6; D is uncertain. Germline V gene lookup returns CDR1 SGHRS and CDR2 YFSETQ. The germline V and J ends were trimmed by 9 bases and 7 bases, with 8 bases remaining between them. The CDR3 runs to 11 residues. This CDR3 is CATGPNSPLHF. The CDR3 DNA is TGCGCCACCGGACCCAATTCACCCCTCCACTTT.

The rearrangement joins TRBV29-1 to TRBJ2-1; 7 nucleotides align to TRBD2. Germline V gene lookup returns CDR1 SQVTM and CDR2 ANQGSEA. This CDR3 is built from 15 residues. V was clipped by 3 bases and J by 9 bases; unmatched bases: 14. The CDR3 DNA is TGCAGCGTTGAGGGAGGGGTTCCCCAACCGGGTGAGCAGTTCTTC. Protein: CSVEGGVPQPGEQFF.

This clonotype was observed a handful of times. The rearrangement links TRBV12-3 or TRBV12-4 to TRBJ2-5; possible D gene TRBD1, 5 bases. Trimming stripped 3 bases from V and 5 bases from J, with 16 bases between. CDR3 length: 15 residues. The CDR3 coding sequence is TGTGCCAGCAGTTTCAATGCAGGGTCCGGGGAGACCCAGTACTTC. Translation: CASSFNAGSGETQYF.

This clonotype has a handful of counts. CDR3 residues: CASSLLGPISSYNEQFF. CDR3 nucleotides: TGTGCCAGCAGCTTGTTGGGACCGATTAGTTCGTACAATGAGCAGTTCTTC. The chain has TRBV5-6 and TRBJ2-1; perhaps D is TRBD1 or TRBD2 (5 bases each). Trimming stripped 1 base from V and 4 bases from J, with 18 bases between. CDR3 size: 17 residues. The germline V gene has CDR1 SGHDT and CDR2 YYEEEE.

CDR3 region: CASSLFSSSYNEQFF. CDR3 bases: TGTGCCAGCAGCTTGTTTAGCAGCTCCTACAATGAGCAGTTCTTC. The chain links TRBV7-9 to TRBJ2-1; D unresolved. There are 15 residues in the CDR3. Germline V gene lookup returns CDR1 SEHNR and CDR2 FQNEAQ (reference sequence). V was shortened by 3 bases and J by 0 bases, with 9 bases between the two germline ends.

In the case of this clonotype: Relative to the germline gene, one junction end is altered; a read error may explain this. V and J are TRBV5-6 and TRBJ2-2; TRBD1 matches 8 bases. Germline V gene lookup returns CDR1 SGHDT and CDR2 YYEEEE. The length of the CDR3 is 18 residues. CDR3 amino acids: CASRRTGISQKNIGELFF. DNA for the CDR3: TGTGCCAGCAGACGGACAGGGATTTCCCAAAAGAACATCGGGGAGCTGTTTTTT.

The chain combines TRBV3-1 with TRBJ2-1, with 12 bases aligning to TRBD2. Germline V gene data show CDR1 as LGHDT and CDR2 as YNNKEL (reference sequence). The length of the CDR3 is 15 residues. V trimming: 5 bases; J trimming: 9 bases; junction bases outside the gene matches: 8. CDR3 amino acids: CASSLRTSGKGEQFF. In DNA form, the CDR3 reads TGTGCCAGCAGCTTGCGGACTAGCGGGAAAGGTGAGCAGTTCTTC.

This clonotype was detected only a few times. The chain links TRBV2 to TRBJ2-1; 12 nucleotides agree with TRBD2. Germline CDR1 reads SNHLY; CDR2 reads FYNNEI. With V trimmed by 1 base and J by 6 bases, 4 bases remained unmatched. There are 16 residues in the CDR3. The CDR3 sequence: CASSEGLAGASNEQFF. The CDR3, as DNA: TGTGCCAGCAGTGAAGGACTAGCGGGGGCCTCCAATGAGCAGTTCTTC.

This chain uses TRBV7-2 with TRBJ1-5; D perhaps matches TRBD1 (6 bases). Germline assignment: CDR1 SGHTA and CDR2 FQGNSA. The CDR3 extends over 15 amino acids. Trimming took off 0 bases at V and 3 bases at J, with 9 bases between the two ends. The CDR3 region is CASSLAEGDNQPQHF. As DNA, the CDR3 is TGTGCCAGCAGCTTAGCAGAGGGGGACAATCAGCCCCAGCATTTT.

The chain joins TRBV7-9 to TRBJ2-7; 7 bases are a match to TRBD1. The V gene's germline CDR1 is SEHNR and CDR2 FQNEAQ (reference sequence). The CDR3 runs to 15 residues. The ends lost 5 bases at V and 4 bases at J; junction bases unmatched: 11. CDR3 in DNA: TGTGCCAGCAGCCATGTCGGACAGGAGTTATACGAGCAGTACTTC. Protein: CASSHVGQELYEQYF.

The rearrangement uses TRBV7-9 and TRBJ2-1; TRBD1 is a possible D gene (6 bases). The germline V gene has CDR1 SEHNR and CDR2 FQNEAQ (reference sequence). Trimming shortened V by 5 bases and J by 5 bases, and 16 bases separated the two germline ends. CDR3 length: 15 amino acids. The CDR3 here is CASSHRVRPNNEQFF. CDR3 DNA: TGTGCCAGCAGCCACAGGGTCCGACCCAACAATGAGCAGTTCTTC. Full variable domain (outside the CDR3, taken from reference TRBV7-9 and TRBJ2-1): DTGVSQNPRHKITKRGQNVTFRCDPISEHNRLYWYRQTLGQGPEFLTYFQNEAQLEKSRLLSDRFSAERPKGSFSTLEIQRTEQGDSAMYLCASSHRVRPNNEQFFGPGTRLTVL.

The V gene is TRBV15, the J gene TRBJ2-5; D might be TRBD1 (6 bases). There are 11 residues in the CDR3. V was pared by 5 bases and J by 7 bases, with 8 bases between. The germline V gene has CDR1 LNHNV and CDR2 YYDKDF (reference sequence). In nucleotides, the CDR3 is TGTGCCACCAGCCTAGGGGGGACCCAGTACTTC. This translates into CATSLGGTQYF.

This rearrangement joins TRBV5-1 to TRBJ2-1; a possible D gene is TRBD2 (6 bases). Germline loops: CDR1 SGHRS, CDR2 YFSETQ. The CDR3 runs 14 residues. V was pared by 4 bases and J by 14 bases, with 22 bases between. CDR3 loop: CASSAAGSSEQEFF. CDR3 coding DNA: TGCGCCAGCAGCGCGGCGGGGTCTAGCGAGCAGGAGTTCTTC.

The V gene is TRBV5-4, the J gene TRBJ2-7; 16 positions agree with TRBD2. The CDR3 is 17 residues long. V shed 3 bases, J shed 6 bases, and the junction held 9 bases outside the gene matches. Germline CDR1 SGHNT, CDR2 YYREEE (reference sequence). The CDR3 nucleotides read TGTGCCAGCAGCTCAAAGGGACTAGCGGGAGGGCCGGCCGAGCAGTACTTC. It is translated as CASSSKGLAGGPAEQYF.

V gene TRBV3-1 combines with J gene TRBJ2-3, with 15 positions matching TRBD2. This CDR3 comprises 18 residues. Germline CDR1 LGHDT, CDR2 YNNKEL (reference sequence). With V trimmed by 3 bases and J by 3 bases, 7 bases remained unmatched. The CDR3 loop reads CASSQEGLAGGGTDTQYF. The CDR3 coding sequence is TGTGCCAGCAGCCAGGAGGGACTAGCGGGGGGAGGAACAGATACGCAGTATTTT.

The CDR3 region is CASSLVTGLAFF. The CDR3 DNA follows: TGTGCCAGCAGCTTAGTCACAGGGTTAGCTTTCTTT. This sequence joins TRBV7-2 and TRBJ1-1, with D maybe TRBD1 (6 bases). The CDR3 contains 12 residues. With 1 base removed from V and 10 bases from J, the gap between germline ends came to 10 bases. CDR1 is SGHTA, CDR2 FQGNSA, per germline.

The rearrangement links TRBV9 to TRBJ2-1; a possible D gene is TRBD2 (7 bases). V shed 1 base and J shed 0 bases, with 20 bases lying between them. This CDR3 is built from 19 residues. CDR1 is SGDLS and CDR2 is YYNGEE in the germline V gene. CDR3 DNA: TGTGCCAGCAGCGTAAAGCTAGCGGAGGGGGGCAGCTCCTACAATGAGCAGTTCTTC. Translated, it gives CASSVKLAEGGSSYNEQFF.

The chain recombines TRBV12-3 or TRBV12-4 with TRBJ1-5, with D perhaps matching TRBD1 (5 bases). This CDR3 is 15 amino acids long. Deletions cut 3 bases from V and 1 base from J, with 10 bases between. The CDR3 nucleotides are TGTGCCAGCAGTTTCTCCGGGGCCAGCAATCAGCCCCAGCATTTT. It codes for CASSFSGASNQPQHF.

The J gene is TRBJ1-5, the V gene TRBV12-3 or TRBV12-4; D gene ambiguous. Trimming stripped 1 base from V and 0 bases from J, with 7 bases between. The CDR3 spans 15 residues. The CDR3, as DNA: TGTGCCAGCAGTTTAGGTAGCTTTAGCAATCAGCCCCAGCATTTT. This gives the protein CASSLGSFSNQPQHF.

V is TRBV9 and J is TRBJ1-4; 8 bases align to TRBD1. In germline, CDR1 is SGDLS, CDR2 YYNGEE. CDR3 length: 15 amino acids. The J segment lost 7 bases and the V segment lost 5 bases, leaving 10 bases of the junction unmatched. In DNA form, the CDR3 reads TGTGCCAGCAGTCACTACAGGGGGATTGGTGAAAAACTGTTTTTT. This encodes CASSHYRGIGEKLFF.

The V and J genes are TRBV5-1 and TRBJ2-7, with D possibly being TRBD2 (7 bases). The CDR3 runs 15 residues. Trimming took off 3 bases at V and 4 bases at J, with 17 bases between the two ends. Germline V gene sequence: CDR1 SGHRS, CDR2 YFSETQ. CDR3: CASSSIGGVVYEQYF. The CDR3 nucleotides read TGCGCCAGCAGCTCAATAGGGGGGGTCGTGTACGAGCAGTACTTC.

This clonotype was detected only a few times. CDR3 protein: CASSLTGGGGNQPQHF. The CDR3 DNA is TGTGCCAGCAGCTTGACAGGGGGCGGCGGCAATCAGCCCCAGCATTTT. The rearrangement links TRBV7-9 to TRBJ1-5, with 10 nucleotides matching TRBD1. Germline V gene sequence: CDR1 SEHNR, CDR2 FQNEAQ (reference sequence). The CDR3 loop spans 16 amino acids. Losses at the gene ends were 3 bases for V and 2 bases for J; bases not matched to a gene: 4.

The rearrangement joins TRBV7-2 to TRBJ2-4; D is perhaps TRBD2 (6 bases). Trimming took off 6 bases at V and 1 base at J, with 13 bases between the two ends. There are 15 residues in the CDR3. Germline lookup yields CDR1 SGHTA and CDR2 FQGNSA. The CDR3 DNA reads TGTGCCAGCAGTCTTTCCCGGGGGGCCAAAAACATTCAGTACTTC. It is translated as CASSLSRGAKNIQYF.

This clonotype was picked up a small number of times. The chain carries TRBV5-1 and TRBJ2-1; 7 bases are a match to TRBD2. This CDR3 comprises 13 residues. Germline V gives CDR1 SGHRS, CDR2 YFSETQ. The V and J ends lost 4 bases and 5 bases, in that order; junction bases with no gene match: 3. The CDR3 loop is CASSPGLHNEQFF. CDR3 sequence (DNA): TGCGCCAGCAGCCCGGGACTACACAATGAGCAGTTCTTC.

This clonotype was picked up a small number of times. The chain is built from TRBV12-3 or TRBV12-4 and TRBJ1-2, with a tentative D call TRBD1 (5 bases). The CDR3 sequence is 14 residues long. The V end was cut by 8 bases, the J end by 8 bases, with 21 bases between. The CDR3 DNA sequence: TGTGCCAGCCGAAACCCCGGGGGGGGGACGGGCTACACCTTC. Protein: CASRNPGGGTGYTF.

The sample holds one count of this clonotype. V usage is TRBV4-3 and J usage is TRBJ1-6; D is unresolved. The ends were cut back, 1 base at V and 1 base at J, with 11 bases in the middle. The CDR3 has 17 amino acids. The germline V gene has CDR1 LGHNA and CDR2 YSLEER. The CDR3 DNA reads as TGCGCCAGCAGCCAAGCGTTCAGCGGGTCCTATAATTCACCCCTCCACTTT. Residues: CASSQAFSGSYNSPLHF.